This TCR beta chain derives from a study of OX40 agonist ivuxolimab in advanced cancers. Anyone with autoimmune disease history or systemic immunosuppression was excluded. The protocol was immunoSEQ multiplex PCR, while the TCRdb copy is restricted to in-frame clones and leaves out a portion. The table has tens of thousands of clones, about 83% seen once. Per the germline V gene, CDR1 is SNHLY and CDR2 is FYNNEI. The CDR3 is 14 amino acids. With 6 bases clipped from V and 3 bases from J, the junction kept 4 bases outside the gene matches. The clonotype was recovered from an adult with an advanced solid tumor such as melanoma, head and neck, liver or kidney cancer. This specimen was CD4+ or CD8+ T cells sorted from blood, taken in a trial of the OX40 agonist ivuxolimab. This sequence joins TRBV2 and TRBJ2-7, with 11 positions matching TRBD2. CDR3 coding DNA: TGTGCCAGCAGGATCGGACTAGCGGGCTACGAGCAGTACTTC. Translation: CASRIGLAGYEQYF.